This entry is about one TCR beta chain. Its target is not known. All the donors were Caucasian adults who lived in Nashville, Tennessee. The repertoire was sequenced with immunoSEQ multiplex PCR; TCRdb's copy has only in-frame clones and lacks some. The sample lists under 1,100,000 clones; roughly 74% were seen once. This specimen belongs to a study of shared clonotypes between healthy human individuals. Study results and limitations: Naive subsets typically showed greater estimated richness than memory subsets.

The TCR was taken from a man younger than 35 in good health. Some clones in this sample may be carry-over from other donors' samples. Sequenced input: memory CD4+ T cells from PBMCs. Subset defined: CD45RA-negative fraction.

Here the CDR3 DNA reads TGTGCCAGCGGGTTGTTGGGACAGGAGAACACTGAAGCTTTCTTT. This translates into CASGLLGQENTEAFF. The chain joins TRBV14 to TRBJ1-1; 8 positions match TRBD1. There are 15 residues in the CDR3. Germline V lookup: CDR1 SGHDN, CDR2 FVKESK. Losses at the gene ends were 8 bases for V and 1 base for J; bases not matched to a gene: 9.